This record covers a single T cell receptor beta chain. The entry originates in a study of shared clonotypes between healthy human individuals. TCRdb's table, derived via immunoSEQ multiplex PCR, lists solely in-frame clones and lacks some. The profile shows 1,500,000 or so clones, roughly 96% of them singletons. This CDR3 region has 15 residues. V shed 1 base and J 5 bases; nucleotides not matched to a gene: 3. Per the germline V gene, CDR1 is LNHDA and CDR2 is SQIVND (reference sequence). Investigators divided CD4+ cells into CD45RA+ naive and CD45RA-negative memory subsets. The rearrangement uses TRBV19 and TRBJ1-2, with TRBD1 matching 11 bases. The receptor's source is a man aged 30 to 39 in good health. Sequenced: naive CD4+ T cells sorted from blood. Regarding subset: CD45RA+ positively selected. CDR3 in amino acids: CASSIAGTGGYGYTF. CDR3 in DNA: TGTGCCAGTAGTATAGCCGGGACAGGGGGATATGGCTACACCTTC.